The 20 T cell receptor beta chains below come from one sample, sequenced in a study of Tregs in tolerant kidney transplant recipients. Generated by immunoSEQ multiplex PCR, the TCRdb table keeps only in-frame clones and is missing some. Here the sample spans approximately 67,000 clones, around nine tenths being singletons. The sample in question was CD8+ T cells from blood, obtained before the transplant. These receptors were collected from a human donor who received a combined kidney and bone marrow transplant.

The V gene is TRBV5-1, the J gene TRBJ2-1; 8 bases align to TRBD2. The CDR3 runs to 15 residues. The germline V gene encodes CDR1 SGHRS and CDR2 YFSETQ. V was pared by 3 bases and J by 3 bases, with 5 bases of the junction left unmatched. CDR3 amino acids: CASSSPGGGYNEQFF. The DNA of the CDR3 is TGCGCCAGCAGCTCCCCGGGAGGGGGCTACAATGAGCAGTTCTTC.

V usage is TRBV4-2 and J usage is TRBJ2-5; D ambiguous. The DNA end lines up better with TRBJ2-7; the J call may be wrong. The CDR3 contains 15 residues. Germline CDR1 is LGHNA and CDR2 is YNFKEQ. CDR3 DNA sequence: TGTGCCAGCAGCCCCATGGGCGTCCTGGCCTACGAGCAGTACTTC. Translated: CASSPMGVLAYEQYF.

The chain combines TRBV27 with TRBJ2-7, with 7 bases identical to TRBD1. The CDR3 has 16 amino acids. V shed 3 bases, J shed 0 bases, and the junction held 8 bases outside the gene matches. CDR1 is MNHEY and CDR2 is SMNVEV in the germline V gene (reference sequence). DNA for the CDR3: TGTGCCAGCAGTTTCACGGGACAGACCAACTCCTACGAGCAGTACTTC. Protein: CASSFTGQTNSYEQYF.

The rearrangement links TRBV7-2 to TRBJ2-3, with 12 bases aligning to TRBD2. Germline lookup yields CDR1 SGHTA and CDR2 FQGNSA. Trimming removed 1 base from V and 4 bases from J; junction bases left unmatched: 3. CDR3 length: 16 amino acids. The CDR3 here is CASSLGTSGKADTQYF. The CDR3 DNA sequence: TGTGCCAGCAGCTTAGGGACTAGCGGGAAGGCAGATACGCAGTATTTT.

The chain uses TRBV4-2 and TRBJ2-7; the match to TRBD1 covers 8 bases. Germline trimming cut 5 bases from V and 5 bases from J; bases unmatched to any gene: 11. Germline V CDR1 and CDR2: LGHNA, YNFKEQ. The length of the CDR3 is 15 residues. The DNA of the CDR3 is TGTGCCAGCAGCGCTCGGGAACAGGGGGACCACGAGCAGTACTTC. Its translation is CASSAREQGDHEQYF.

V is TRBV27 and J is TRBJ2-7, with 7 nucleotides matching TRBD1. The germline V gene encodes CDR1 MNHEY and CDR2 SMNVEV (reference sequence). V gave up 5 bases and J gave up 3 bases; unmatched junction bases: 4. The CDR3 extends over 13 amino acids. The CDR3 loop is CASSPWDSYEQYF. DNA of the CDR3: TGTGCCAGCAGTCCATGGGACAGCTACGAGCAGTACTTC.

The chain links TRBV28 to TRBJ2-5, with TRBD2 matching 8 bases. Per germline, CDR1 MDHEN and CDR2 SYDVKM. The CDR3 spans 13 residues. After removal of 9 bases from V and 5 bases from J, the junction contained 8 bases not matched to a gene. The CDR3 loop is CASGVRGGETQYF. CDR3 coding DNA: TGTGCCAGTGGAGTACGGGGGGGGGAGACCCAGTACTTC.

CDR3 in amino acids: CASSPGFLGNQPQHF. CDR3 coding DNA: TGTGCCAGCAGCCCAGGGTTTTTGGGCAATCAGCCCCAGCATTTT. The V gene is TRBV2, the J gene TRBJ1-5; TRBD1 is a possible D gene (5 bases). The CDR3 has 15 amino acids. V was shortened by 6 bases and J by 2 bases, with 14 bases between the two germline ends. The germline V gene has CDR1 SNHLY and CDR2 FYNNEI. Looking up the rest from reference TRBV2 and TRBJ1-5 gives the full variable domain: EPEVTQTPSHQVTQMGQEVILRCVPISNHLYFYWYRQILGQKVEFLVSFYNNEISEKSEIFDDQFSVERPDGSNFTLKIRSTKLEDSAMYFCASSPGFLGNQPQHFGDGTRLSIL.

The chain carries TRBV28 and TRBJ2-7, with TRBD1 as a possible D gene (5 bases). The CDR3 extends over 13 amino acids. Germline V CDR1 and CDR2: MDHEN, SYDVKM. Deletions cut 7 bases from V and 6 bases from J, with 16 bases between. As DNA, the CDR3 is TGTGCCAGCAACTTGGGCGACAGTTCCGAGCAGTACTTC. This translates into CASNLGDSSEQYF.

The chain is built from TRBV11-2 and TRBJ2-7; 7 bases match TRBD2. This CDR3 is 14 amino acids long. The J segment lost 7 bases and the V segment lost 1 base, leaving 7 bases of the junction unmatched. In germline, CDR1 is SGHAT, CDR2 FQNNGV. In DNA form, the CDR3 reads TGTGCCAGCAGCTTAGGTAGCGGGCCCCGGGAGCAGTACTTC. Translated, it gives CASSLGSGPREQYF.

In its sample, this clone was seen a few times. The chain combines TRBV27 with TRBJ2-7, with TRBD1 matching 10 bases. With V trimmed by 5 bases and J by 3 bases, 4 bases remained unmatched. This CDR3 has 14 amino acids. CDR1 and CDR2 (germline): MNHEY, SMNVEV (reference sequence). This chain's CDR3 is CASSADRGLYEQYF. Here the CDR3 DNA reads TGTGCCAGCAGTGCCGACAGGGGGCTCTACGAGCAGTACTTC.

The CDR3 region is CASSLTPGGGTGELFF. The CDR3 DNA sequence: TGTGCCAGCAGCTTGACCCCCGGGGGGGGCACCGGGGAGCTGTTTTTT. The chain uses TRBV5-6 and TRBJ2-2, with 8 positions matching TRBD2. Unmatched junction bases numbered 6, after V lost 1 base and J lost 4 bases. CDR3 length: 16 amino acids. CDR1 is SGHDT, CDR2 YYEEEE, per germline.

A remark on this clone: The same CDR3 is also encoded by other DNA sequences in this sample. CDR3 sequence (DNA): TGTGCCAGCAGCGTAGGAGGGGGTTCTGGAAACACCATATATTTT. It yields the protein CASSVGGGSGNTIYF. The chain is built from TRBV9 and TRBJ1-3; D is possibly TRBD1 (6 bases). Germline V gives CDR1 SGDLS, CDR2 YYNGEE. The CDR3 loop spans 15 amino acids. V was cut by 0 bases and J by 1 base, with 8 bases left in between.

The rearrangement joins TRBV7-6 to TRBJ2-2; weak D call: TRBD2 (6 bases). The ends were cut back, 3 bases at V and 1 base at J, with 15 bases in the middle. Germline CDR1 is SGHVS and CDR2 is FNYEAQ. The CDR3 has 17 amino acids. CDR3 loop: CASSFRRAGENTGELFF. CDR3 bases: TGTGCCAGCAGCTTTAGGAGGGCAGGAGAGAACACCGGGGAGCTGTTTTTT.

The CDR3 DNA is TGTGCCAGCAGCTTAGCGCGGGCTAGCGGGAGAAGGGAGACCCAGTACTTC. The encoded protein is CASSLARASGRRETQYF. This chain links TRBV7-2 with TRBJ2-5; 10 bases fit TRBD2. Germline V gene data show CDR1 as SGHTA and CDR2 as FQGNSA. With V trimmed by 0 bases and J by 5 bases, 9 bases remained unmatched. The CDR3 totals 17 residues.

With regard to this clone: Distinct nucleotide sequences in the sample also encode this CDR3. The genes are TRBV4-3 and TRBJ2-7, with D possibly being TRBD2 (6 bases). The V gene lost 0 bases and the J gene lost 0 bases, with 9 bases spanning the gap. The germline V gene has CDR1 LGHNA and CDR2 YSLEER. The length of the CDR3 is 15 residues. The CDR3 region has the DNA TGCGCCAGCAGCCAAGACGGGGGTACCTCCTACGAGCAGTACTTC. As protein: CASSQDGGTSYEQYF.

The CDR3 here is CASGLVVVDPRGLNTEAFF. The CDR3 DNA reads as TGTGCTAGTGGTTTGGTGGTGGTGGACCCTAGGGGCTTGAACACTGAAGCTTTCTTT. The chain combines TRBV12-5 with TRBJ1-1; a weak D match, TRBD1 (5 bases). The CDR3 runs 19 residues. Germline V gives CDR1 LGHNT, CDR2 FRNRAP. Trimming removed 0 bases from V and 0 bases from J, with 20 bases in between.

The rearrangement uses TRBV7-9 and TRBJ2-7; TRBD1 might be the D (5 bases). Germline CDR1 is SEHNR and CDR2 is FQNEAQ (reference sequence). V shed 1 base and J shed 5 bases, with 12 bases lying between them. The CDR3 is made up of 14 amino acids. CDR3 coding DNA: TGTGCCAGCAGCTTAGTGGTAGGGGTCCACGAGCAGTACTTC. Encoded protein: CASSLVVGVHEQYF.

The V call is TRBV6-5, the J call TRBJ2-1, with a weak D call TRBD2 (5 bases). This CDR3 spans 15 amino acids. CDR1 MNHEY and CDR2 SVGAGI come from the germline V gene. V lost 6 bases and J 8 bases, leaving 20 bases between the germline ends. The CDR3, as DNA: TGTGCCAGCAGCTTCCTAGCCGGAGAGGAGGATGAGCAGTTCTTC. This codes for CASSFLAGEEDEQFF.

The sample holds one count of this clone. The rearrangement uses TRBV7-9 and TRBJ2-7; 10 bases are a match to TRBD2. This CDR3 has 17 residues. CDR1 is SEHNR and CDR2 is FQNEAQ in the germline V gene (reference sequence). J gave up 4 bases and V 4 bases, and 13 bases lay outside the gene matches. DNA of the CDR3: TGTGCCAGCAGCTCACCTACTAGCGGGATGATGTCTTACGAGCAGTACTTC. Amino acid sequence: CASSSPTSGMMSYEQYF.